Shown below are 3 T cell receptor beta chains from a single sample sequenced in a study of blood T cell repertoires in COVID-19. Sequenced by immunoSEQ multiplex PCR; TCRdb stores in-frame clones only, minus some. The table has 95,000 to 100,000 clones, 81% seen once. Sequenced input: peripheral blood. Every receptor here comes from a woman aged 80 or older with acute or convalescent COVID-19.

This clone was picked up a small number of times. The chain couples TRBV15 to TRBJ1-5; D may be TRBD1 (5 bases). The CDR3 has 15 residues. In germline, CDR1 is LNHNV, CDR2 YYDKDF (reference sequence). Trimming shortened V by 3 bases and J by 1 base, and 10 bases separated the two germline ends. The CDR3 region has the DNA TGTGCCACCAGCAGGTTCGGACAAAGCAATCAGCCCCAGCATTTT. Amino acid sequence: CATSRFGQSNQPQHF.

This chain's CDR3 is CASSGRSEKLFF. CDR3 nucleotide sequence: TGTGCCAGCAGTGGTCGAAGCGAAAAACTGTTTTTT. This rearrangement joins TRBV2 to TRBJ1-4; no definite D call. Germline values: CDR1 SNHLY, CDR2 FYNNEI. This CDR3 contains 12 residues. V was shortened by 4 bases and J by 8 bases, with 8 bases between the two germline ends.

The V and J genes are TRBV21-1 and TRBJ2-5; the table's D call, TRBD1, has no DNA check behind it. TRBV21-1 represents a pseudogene. There are 16 residues in the CDR3. This chain's CDR3 is CASSKVTDSPQETQYF. CDR3 coding DNA: TGTGCCAGCAGCAAAGTAACGGACAGTCCACAAGAGACCCAGTACTTC.